This TCR beta chain was captured in a study of blood T cell repertoires in COVID-19. Turning to the study itself: Researchers got acute and convalescent COVID-19 samples from the United States, Italy and Spain.

Original methodology: Estimation of nucleated cell counts relied on the amplification of reference gene primers. Profiled with immunoSEQ multiplex PCR; TCRdb holds only in-frame clones, not every one. V and J calls and clone size come straight from that table; D and trimming were deduced from the DNA. The sample yields hundreds of thousands of clones, roughly 81% seen once. This TCR came from a woman at least 80 years old with COVID-19, enrolled during active disease. The source material was peripheral blood.

The CDR3 loop reads CASSTGSGRSYNEQFF. CDR3 coding DNA: TGTGCCAGCAGCACGGGTAGCGGGAGGTCCTACAATGAGCAGTTCTTC. The chain is built from TRBV6-6 and TRBJ2-1, with 10 bases aligning to TRBD2. The CDR3 runs to 16 residues. Germline V gene data show CDR1 as MNHNY and CDR2 as SVGAGI (reference sequence). V trimming: 6 bases; J trimming: 1 base; junction bases outside the gene matches: 6.